The T cell receptor beta chain described here comes from a study of cytomegalovirus exposure and HLA in healthy donors. Study-wide findings and caveats: Productive rates of about 87% or about 30% were seen for most TCR beta V segments in an earlier analysis. Sequencing likely produced, as an artifact, a cluster of highly shared sequence variants. Reports indicate that TCR beta sequences accurately predicted the HLA-A and HLA-B alleles of most subjects.

The PCR employed 60 Vbeta primers together with 13 Jbeta primers. In the original analysis: In a later analysis, 79 million or so unique TCR beta chains included roughly 11 million shared by two or more donors. TCRdb's copy holds only in-frame clones and misses some; the assay was immunoSEQ multiplex PCR. V and J calls and clone size come straight from that table; D and trimming were deduced from the DNA. The sample lists 95,000 to 150,000 clones; under 85% were seen once. The CDR3 length is 16 residues. The trim removed 2 bases at V and 2 bases at J, leaving 6 bases unmatched. The germline gives CDR1 MNHNY, CDR2 SVGAGI (reference sequence). Of note for this clone: Its antigen remains unknown. This specimen includes other DNA sequences encoding the same CDR3.

The rearrangement joins TRBV6-6 to TRBJ2-3, with TRBD1 identical over 8 bases. The origin of this receptor is a woman between 50 and 59 years old in good health and CMV-seropositive. Sample: PBMCs. CDR3 DNA sequence: TGTGCCAGCAGTTACCTCGGGACAGGTTACACAGATACGCAGTATTTT. It is translated as CASSYLGTGYTDTQYF.